The 20 T cell receptor beta chains listed next were all sequenced from one sample in a study of T cell responses to AZD1222 COVID-19 vaccine. TCRdb's copy holds only in-frame clones and misses some; the assay was immunoSEQ multiplex PCR. The profile covers 180,000 or so clones, with about 90% appearing a single time and approximately 1.2% taken by the ten largest. This specimen was peripheral blood, taken 28 days after the second AZD1222 dose. The source of these receptors is an adult who received the AZD1222 COVID-19 vaccine.

The V and J genes are TRBV19 and TRBJ1-2; the D gene is possibly TRBD1 (6 bases). Germline loops: CDR1 LNHDA, CDR2 SQIVND (reference sequence). The CDR3 consists of 15 residues. V lost 5 bases to trimming and J lost 8 bases, with 21 bases between them. Here the CDR3 DNA reads TGTGCCAGTAGTCCCCCGGGACAACGCCCTGAGGGCTACACCTTC. As protein: CASSPPGQRPEGYTF.

This clone was picked up one time. The chain couples TRBV7-9 to TRBJ1-2, with D possibly matching TRBD1 (5 bases). The V gene's germline CDR1 is SEHNR and CDR2 FQNEAQ (reference sequence). CDR3 size: 16 residues. V was trimmed by 4 bases and J by 5 bases, leaving 20 bases between them. The CDR3 sequence: CASSYQDTVPRYGYTF. The CDR3 DNA reads TGTGCCAGCAGCTACCAGGACACGGTTCCTCGATATGGCTACACCTTC.

This chain uses TRBV19 with TRBJ1-6, with TRBD1 matching over 7 bases. V was clipped by 1 base and J by 6 bases; unmatched bases: 3. There are 15 residues in the CDR3. Germline V lookup: CDR1 LNHDA, CDR2 SQIVND (reference sequence). The DNA of the CDR3 is TGTGCCAGTAGTATAGGGGACAGCTTTAATTCACCCCTCCACTTT. Translation gives CASSIGDSFNSPLHF.

In its sample, this clone was seen a few times. The gene calls are TRBV25-1 and TRBJ1-1; D ambiguous. Per germline, CDR1 MGHDK and CDR2 SYGVNS. V shed 5 bases and J shed 7 bases, with 11 bases lying between them. This CDR3 has 12 residues. The CDR3 DNA sequence: TGTGCCAGCAGTATTATGCTGGGTGAAGCTTTCTTT. It yields the protein CASSIMLGEAFF.

V is TRBV5-1 and J is TRBJ2-1, with TRBD2 matching 8 bases. Germline V gene sequence: CDR1 SGHRS, CDR2 YFSETQ. V trimming: 3 bases; J trimming: 3 bases; junction bases outside the gene matches: 5. The CDR3 is made up of 15 amino acids. As DNA, the CDR3 is TGCGCCAGCAGCTCCCTGGCGGGGGGCTACAATGAGCAGTTCTTC. It codes for CASSSLAGGYNEQFF.

Here the CDR3 DNA reads TGTGCCAGCAGCTCCTACACCGGGGAGCTGTTTTTT. Its protein product is CASSSYTGELFF. The chain uses TRBV5-6 and TRBJ2-2; no reliable D call. Trimming removed 3 bases from V and 3 bases from J, with 3 bases in between. The CDR3 loop spans 12 amino acids. Germline V gene sequence: CDR1 SGHDT, CDR2 YYEEEE.

The rearrangement links TRBV19 to TRBJ1-2; tentative D call: TRBD1 (5 bases). The V gene lost 5 bases and the J gene lost 4 bases, with 17 bases spanning the gap. The CDR3 is 15 residues long. The germline V gene has CDR1 LNHDA and CDR2 SQIVND (reference sequence). The CDR3 DNA reads TGTGCCAGTAGTCCAACGGACATATCACTCTATGGCTACACCTTC. It is translated as CASSPTDISLYGYTF.

This clone was found once. The chain couples TRBV5-1 to TRBJ2-6; no clear D gene. The CDR3 has 14 amino acids. Germline V gene data show CDR1 as SGHRS and CDR2 as YFSETQ. V lost 8 bases, J lost 0 bases, and 9 bases lay in between. CDR3 sequence (DNA): TGCGCCAGTGAAAAGGGCTCTGGGGCCAACGTCCTGACTTTC. It codes for CASEKGSGANVLTF.

This rearrangement joins TRBV19 to TRBJ2-7; perhaps D is TRBD1 or TRBD2 (5 bases each). Germline CDR1 and CDR2: LNHDA and SQIVND (reference sequence). Between the trimmed V and J ends, which lost 3 bases and 2 bases, there was a span of 11 bases. There are 14 residues in the CDR3. Here the CDR3 DNA reads TGTGCCAGTAGTATCGGGGCCGCAGCCTACGAGCAGTACTTC. Translating it yields CASSIGAAAYEQYF.

The chain links TRBV4-2 to TRBJ2-2, with no clear D. Germline loops: CDR1 LGHNA, CDR2 YNFKEQ. This CDR3 spans 12 amino acids. V was trimmed by 4 bases and J by 4 bases, leaving 4 bases between them. CDR3 region: CASSLSTGELFF. DNA for the CDR3: TGTGCCAGCAGCCTGTCCACCGGGGAGCTGTTTTTT.

This clone was found once. The rearrangement uses TRBV7-2 and TRBJ2-1, with 8 bases that match TRBD2. Losses at the gene ends were 1 base for V and 14 bases for J; bases not matched to a gene: 7. Germline CDR1 SGHTA, CDR2 FQGNSA. The CDR3 runs to 13 residues. The CDR3 nucleotides are TGTGCCAGCAGCTTAGTGGGGACTAGGGAGGAGTTCTTC. Amino acid sequence: CASSLVGTREEFF.

This sequence joins TRBV5-1 and TRBJ2-5, with no clear D. V lost 5 bases, J lost 1 base, and 6 bases lay in between. The CDR3 length is 12 residues. The V gene's germline CDR1 is SGHRS and CDR2 YFSETQ. For the CDR3, the DNA is TGCGCCAGCAGGGGCCTCCAAGAGACCCAGTACTTC. This codes for CASRGLQETQYF. Filled out from reference TRBV5-1 and TRBJ2-5, the complete variable domain reads KAGVTQTPRYLIKTRGQQVTLSCSPISGHRSVSWYQQTPGQGLQFLFEYFSETQRNKGNFPGRFSGRQFSNSRSEMNVSTLELGDSALYLCASRGLQETQYFGPGTRLLVL.

This chain uses TRBV5-1 with TRBJ2-7; 10 nucleotides match TRBD1. The CDR3 totals 15 residues. Looked up from germline, CDR1 is SGHRS and CDR2 is YFSETQ. V shed 4 bases, J shed 3 bases, and the junction held 7 bases outside the gene matches. The CDR3 DNA is TGCGCCAGCAGCCTCCGGGACAGGGGTGTCTACGAGCAGTACTTC. This codes for CASSLRDRGVYEQYF.

The chain couples TRBV6-4 to TRBJ2-1; 8 nucleotides match TRBD2. Germline values: CDR1 MRHNA, CDR2 SNTAGT. V dropped 7 bases and J dropped 7; count of bases not matched to a gene: 12. CDR3 size: 15 residues. The CDR3 region is CASTPTPGTRNEQFF. The CDR3 DNA is TGTGCCAGCACTCCAACCCCCGGGACTAGGAATGAGCAGTTCTTC.

The rearrangement links TRBV2 to TRBJ1-6; maybe TRBD1 (6 bases). V was shortened by 7 bases and J by 5 bases, with 15 bases between the two germline ends. CDR1 and CDR2 (germline): SNHLY, FYNNEI. The CDR3 sequence is 15 residues long. This CDR3 reads CASTITTGDNSPLHF. The CDR3 DNA reads TGTGCCAGCACCATAACGACAGGAGATAATTCACCCCTCCACTTT.

The chain uses TRBV28 and TRBJ1-2; D is possibly TRBD1 (6 bases). The CDR3 runs 14 residues. Germline V CDR1 and CDR2: MDHEN, SYDVKM. The V end was cut by 6 bases, the J end by 8 bases, with 19 bases between. The CDR3 loop reads CASSLDRPPGGYTF. Written as DNA, the CDR3 is TGTGCCAGCAGCCTTGACAGGCCCCCTGGGGGCTACACCTTC.

DNA of the CDR3: TGTGCCAGCAGCCCATGGACAGGGGAGGGTCGCGGCTACACCTTC. It encodes CASSPWTGEGRGYTF. V is TRBV7-8 and J is TRBJ1-2; TRBD1 matches 9 bases. Germline-derived CDR1 and CDR2 are SGHVS and FQNEAQ. The CDR3 length is 15 residues. V was clipped by 5 bases and J by 8 bases; unmatched bases: 12.

The V gene is TRBV28, the J gene TRBJ2-1; 7 bases map to TRBD1. CDR1 and CDR2 (germline): MDHEN, SYDVKM. The CDR3 contains 15 residues. J gave up 5 bases and V 1 base, and 5 bases lay outside the gene matches. DNA for the CDR3: TGTGCCAGCAGTTTATCGGGACAGCGCAACAATGAGCAGTTCTTC. Protein sequence: CASSLSGQRNNEQFF.

The rearrangement links TRBV13 to TRBJ1-4, with D maybe TRBD1 (5 bases). Germline loops: CDR1 PRHDT, CDR2 FYEKMQ (reference sequence). V was clipped by 3 bases and J by 5 bases, with 10 bases between them. The length of the CDR3 is 14 residues. The CDR3 protein is CASSFARENEKLFF. CDR3 DNA: TGTGCCAGCAGCTTCGCCAGGGAAAATGAAAAACTGTTTTTT.

This chain connects TRBV6-1 to TRBJ2-7; D is perhaps TRBD1 (5 bases). CDR1 MNHNS and CDR2 SASEGT come from the germline V gene. Trimming stripped 0 bases from V and 0 bases from J, with 24 bases between. The CDR3 consists of 20 residues. CDR3 nucleotide sequence: TGTGCCAGCAGTGAAGCGGGTCGCGTTAGGGCGTGGGGCCTCTCCTACGAGCAGTACTTC. Encoded protein: CASSEAGRVRAWGLSYEQYF.